This T cell receptor (beta chain) was identified during a study of beta chain features in type 1 diabetes. Study findings and constraints: People with Type 1 diabetes carried modestly yet significantly shorter TCRB CDR3s in all four CD4+ subsets.

The entirety of the isolated RNA underwent reverse transcription, so expressed TCRB transcripts were sequenced. Repertoires were generated with immunoSEQ multiplex PCR, while TCRdb's copy carries only in-frame clones and drops some. Of fewer than 70,000 clones listed, roughly 63% are singletons. CDR1 SGHAT and CDR2 FQNNGV come from the germline V gene. V was pared by 4 bases and J by 4 bases, with 10 bases between. The CDR3 has 13 residues. As to this clone: Its antigen is unknown.

On average, the one heparinised blood draw given by each donor was around 120 mL. Markers CD45RO/CCR7/CD25/CD127/CD95/CD27 served to sort CD4+ naive, central memory, regulatory and stem cell-like memory cells. This TCR derives from a woman in her twenties or thirties with type 1 diabetes. Specimen: stem cell memory CD4+ T cells from blood. J is TRBJ1-2 and V is TRBV11-2; D ambiguous. CDR3 sequence reads: CASSSSGSYGYTF. CDR3 nucleotide sequence: TGTGCCAGCAGCTCTTCCGGGAGCTATGGCTACACCTTC.